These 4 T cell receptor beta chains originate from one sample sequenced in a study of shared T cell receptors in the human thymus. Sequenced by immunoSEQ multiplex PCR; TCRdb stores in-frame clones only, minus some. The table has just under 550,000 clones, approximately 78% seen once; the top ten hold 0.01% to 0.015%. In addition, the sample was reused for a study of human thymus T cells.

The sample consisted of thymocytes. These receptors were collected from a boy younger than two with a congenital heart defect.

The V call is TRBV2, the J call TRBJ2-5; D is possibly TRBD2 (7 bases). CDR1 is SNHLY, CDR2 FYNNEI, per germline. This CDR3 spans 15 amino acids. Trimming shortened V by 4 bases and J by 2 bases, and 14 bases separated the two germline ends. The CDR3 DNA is TGTGCCAGCAGTGTTGAGGGGGGGACACAAGAGACCCAGTACTTC. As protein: CASSVEGGTQETQYF.

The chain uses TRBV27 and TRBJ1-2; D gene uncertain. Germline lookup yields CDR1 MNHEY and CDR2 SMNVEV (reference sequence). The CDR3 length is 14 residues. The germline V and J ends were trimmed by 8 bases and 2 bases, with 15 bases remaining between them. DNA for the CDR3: TGTGCCAGCGGGCCGGAGGACTCAAACTATGGCTACACCTTC. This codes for CASGPEDSNYGYTF.

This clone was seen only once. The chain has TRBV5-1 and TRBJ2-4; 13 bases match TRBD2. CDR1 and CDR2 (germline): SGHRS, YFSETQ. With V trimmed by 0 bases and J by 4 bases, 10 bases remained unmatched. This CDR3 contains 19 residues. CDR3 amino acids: CASSLAGTSGIGEKNIQYF. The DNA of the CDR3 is TGCGCCAGCAGCTTGGCTGGGACTAGCGGGATTGGGGAGAAAAACATTCAGTACTTC.

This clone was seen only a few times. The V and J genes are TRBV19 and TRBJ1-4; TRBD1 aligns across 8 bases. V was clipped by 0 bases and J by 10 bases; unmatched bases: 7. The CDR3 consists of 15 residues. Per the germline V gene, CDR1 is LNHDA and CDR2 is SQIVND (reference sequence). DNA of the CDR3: TGTGCCAGTAGTATAGATCTGACAGGGGCGATAAAACTGTTTTTT. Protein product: CASSIDLTGAIKLFF. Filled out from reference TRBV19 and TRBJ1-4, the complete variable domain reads DGGITQSPKYLFRKEGQNVTLSCEQNLNHDAMYWYRQDPGQGLRLIYYSQIVNDFQKGDIAEGYSVSREKKESFPLTVTSAQKNPTAFYLCASSIDLTGAIKLFFGSGTQLSVL.